Presented here are 22 T cell receptor beta chains from one specimen sequenced in a study of a mutant IDH1 vaccine in newly diagnosed glioma. Time point described: week 47, end of study. Each vaccine dose was 300 ug of mutant IDH1 20-mer peptide, with topical imiquimod. These TCRs' antigens remain unknown. Clones were sequenced by immunoSEQ multiplex PCR, and TCRdb holds only the in-frame ones, with some missing. The sample consists of some 40,000 clones, 60% to 75% of them appearing once. The sequences come from PBMCs, collected from a glioma patient whose treatment included an IDH1 peptide vaccine. These TCRs come from a man in his forties or fifties with glioma.

The rearrangement joins TRBV28 to TRBJ1-5; D is possibly TRBD1 (6 bases). Trimming stripped 6 bases from V and 6 bases from J, with 15 bases between. Germline V gene data show CDR1 as MDHEN and CDR2 as SYDVKM. This CDR3 spans 14 amino acids. The CDR3 DNA sequence: TGTGCCAGCAGAGGGGGGGGAACGGGTCAGCCCCAGCATTTT. Translating gives CASRGGGTGQPQHF.

The chain is built from TRBV19 and TRBJ1-5; D gene uncertain. This CDR3 region has 13 residues. CDR1 is LNHDA and CDR2 is SQIVND in the germline V gene (reference sequence). V was pared by 5 bases and J by 5 bases, with 10 bases between. The CDR3: CASSPGVDQPQHF. CDR3 DNA: TGTGCCAGTAGTCCCGGGGTTGATCAGCCCCAGCATTTT.

This chain joins TRBV15 and TRBJ2-5; 9 bases align to TRBD2. Germline V CDR1 and CDR2: LNHNV, YYDKDF (reference sequence). V trimming: 3 bases; J trimming: 5 bases; junction bases outside the gene matches: 7. The CDR3 loop spans 15 amino acids. Written as DNA, the CDR3 is TGTGCCACCAGCAGGACTAGCGGAGAGGGGGAGACCCAGTACTTC. Protein sequence: CATSRTSGEGETQYF.

This clone came up once. V and J are TRBV11-2 and TRBJ2-7, with D hard to call. Germline V gene data show CDR1 as SGHAT and CDR2 as FQNNGV. This CDR3 comprises 14 residues. V was pared by 3 bases and J by 2 bases, with 11 bases between. The CDR3 loop reads CASSLVTGTYEQYV. The CDR3 region has the DNA TGTGCCAGCAGCTTGGTAACTGGGACCTACGAGCAGTACGTC.

V gene TRBV7-8 combines with J gene TRBJ1-5, with a possible D match to TRBD1 (6 bases). Germline V gene data show CDR1 as SGHVS and CDR2 as FQNEAQ. This CDR3 comprises 14 residues. Trimming took off 7 bases at V and 7 bases at J, with 17 bases between the two ends. The CDR3 DNA reads as TGTGCCAGCACCATGGGAGGACAGAACCAGCCCCAGCATTTT. Translated, it gives CASTMGGQNQPQHF.

This clone appeared a few times. The chain couples TRBV15 to TRBJ1-5; no definite D call. From germline, CDR1 is LNHNV and CDR2 YYDKDF (reference sequence). Trimming shortened V by 11 bases and J by 5 bases, and 10 bases separated the two germline ends. This CDR3 spans 11 amino acids. The CDR3 coding sequence is TGTGCCGGAATCGGATATCAGCCCCAGCATTTT. Residues: CAGIGYQPQHF.

This clone has a single count. The CDR3 DNA reads as TGCAGCCTTCTGGGGCTAGCCGTGGAGAATGAGCAGTTCTTC. It encodes CSLLGLAVENEQFF. V is TRBV29-1 and J is TRBJ2-1; D tentatively fits TRBD1 or TRBD2 (5 bases each). Deletions cut 8 bases from V and 7 bases from J, with 21 bases between. Germline V CDR1 and CDR2: SQVTM, ANQGSEA. CDR3 length equals 14 residues.

About this clone itself: Other nucleotide sequences from this sample produce the same CDR3. The chain recombines TRBV29-1 with TRBJ1-1; TRBD1 matches at 7 bases. V shed 2 bases and J 4 bases; nucleotides not matched to a gene: 7. The CDR3 has 14 residues. The germline CDR1 and CDR2 sequences are SQVTM and ANQGSEA. CDR3 region: CSVETNRGSTEAFF. CDR3 DNA sequence: TGCAGCGTTGAAACGAACAGGGGATCCACTGAAGCTTTCTTT.

The chain recombines TRBV9 with TRBJ2-3; the D gene is possibly TRBD2 (6 bases). This CDR3 has 16 amino acids. Trimming shortened V by 0 bases and J by 4 bases, and 15 bases separated the two germline ends. Germline V gives CDR1 SGDLS, CDR2 YYNGEE. CDR3 DNA: TGTGCCAGCAGCGTAGTGGCGGGATTTTCTTCAGATACGCAGTATTTT. It is translated as CASSVVAGFSSDTQYF.

The genes are TRBV19 and TRBJ1-2; TRBD1 matches 7 bases. Germline CDR1 and CDR2: LNHDA and SQIVND (reference sequence). V lost 5 bases and J lost 10; bases outside the gene matches: 10. The CDR3 sequence is 13 residues long. CDR3 region: CASSPSGQPVYTF. The CDR3 DNA is TGTGCCAGTAGTCCTTCGGGACAGCCAGTCTACACCTTC.

The chain recombines TRBV6-5 with TRBJ2-1; D is unclear. This CDR3 is 13 amino acids long. Trimming left V 2 bases short and J 5 bases short, with 7 bases between. Germline assignment: CDR1 MNHEY and CDR2 SVGAGI. The CDR3 DNA follows: TGTGCCAGCAGTTACGGCCGTAACAATGAGCAGTTCTTC. Translating it yields CASSYGRNNEQFF.

The rearrangement joins TRBV19 to TRBJ1-4; no firm D call. Germline V CDR1 and CDR2: LNHDA, SQIVND (reference sequence). Trimming took off 6 bases at V and 10 bases at J, with 12 bases between the two ends. The CDR3 is 12 residues long. The CDR3 nucleotides read TGTGCCAGTAGGACGGCGACAAGAAAACTGTTTTTT. Its protein is CASRTATRKLFF.

This chain uses TRBV29-1 with TRBJ2-1; D is unresolved. V was cut by 7 bases and J by 0 bases, with 10 bases left in between. The CDR3 has 13 amino acids. Germline CDR1 is SQVTM and CDR2 is ANQGSEA. The CDR3 DNA reads as TGCAGCGGCCACCCGAGCTCCTACAATGAGCAGTTCTTC. Protein product: CSGHPSSYNEQFF.

DNA of the CDR3: TGCAGCGTTAGGACAGGGTTTGGTAGCAATCAGCCCCAGCATTTT. Residues: CSVRTGFGSNQPQHF. V usage is TRBV29-1 and J usage is TRBJ1-5; 8 bases line up with TRBD1. CDR3 length equals 15 residues. V gave up 5 bases and J gave up 0 bases; unmatched junction bases: 6. CDR1 and CDR2 from the germline V gene are SQVTM and ANQGSEA.

The chain uses TRBV21-1 and TRBJ1-5. TRBV21-1 is flagged as a pseudogene. The CDR3 covers 17 residues. CDR3 bases: TGTGCCACCCCAGAGGTCGGTGCCCAATATAGCAATCAGCCCCAGCATTTT. It yields the protein CATPEVGAQYSNQPQHF.

The chain joins TRBV5-1 to TRBJ2-2, with TRBD2 matching over 7 bases. V lost 5 bases to trimming and J lost 6 bases; unmatched junction nucleotides: 13. The CDR3 is made up of 16 amino acids. Germline CDR1 reads SGHRS; CDR2 reads YFSETQ. Written as DNA, the CDR3 is TGCGCCAGCAGTCTGGAGCTAGCGGATTTCGCCGGGGAGCTGTTTTTT. Encoded protein: CASSLELADFAGELFF.

CDR3 coding DNA: TGTGCCAGCAGACCACGAGGACAGAGCTCCCAGCCCCAGCATTTT. Its protein product is CASRPRGQSSQPQHF. This chain links TRBV6-5 with TRBJ1-5, with a possible D match to TRBD1 (6 bases). The V end lost 6 bases, the J end lost 7 bases, and 19 bases lay between the germline ends. This CDR3 spans 15 amino acids. Germline CDR1 MNHEY, CDR2 SVGAGI.

The chain has TRBV7-6 and TRBJ2-2, with TRBD2 matching over 8 bases. J gave up 0 bases and V 5 bases, and 5 bases lay outside the gene matches. Germline CDR1 reads SGHVS; CDR2 reads FNYEAQ. The CDR3 extends over 16 amino acids. This CDR3 reads CASSPQAGANTGELFF. The CDR3 nucleotides read TGTGCCAGCAGCCCACAAGCGGGAGCGAACACCGGGGAGCTGTTTTTT.

The genes are TRBV7-9 and TRBJ1-3, with D possibly being TRBD1 (6 bases). With 5 bases removed from V and 3 bases from J, the gap between germline ends came to 14 bases. Per the germline V gene, CDR1 is SEHNR and CDR2 is FQNEAQ (reference sequence). This CDR3 region has 15 residues. CDR3 protein: CASSQGWLGGNTIYF. CDR3 DNA: TGTGCCAGCAGCCAGGGGTGGCTTGGTGGAAACACCATATATTTT.

The V call is TRBV29-1, the J call TRBJ1-1; 8 bases agree with TRBD1. The CDR3 runs to 15 residues. The germline CDR1 and CDR2 sequences are SQVTM and ANQGSEA. J was trimmed by 3 bases and V by 0 bases; bases with no gene match: 6. CDR3 region: CSVEDPGTGHTEAFF. The CDR3 bases are TGCAGCGTTGAAGATCCCGGGACAGGACACACTGAAGCTTTCTTT.

The J gene is TRBJ1-4, the V gene TRBV2; D gene unclear. The V end lost 7 bases, the J end lost 3 bases, and 6 bases lay between the germline ends. The CDR3 contains 12 residues. Germline CDR1 and CDR2: SNHLY and FYNNEI. The DNA of the CDR3 is TGTGCCAGCAAGGAAGCTAATGAAAAACTGTTTTTT. Protein sequence: CASKEANEKLFF.

The gene calls are TRBV2 and TRBJ1-2; no clear D gene. CDR1 is SNHLY and CDR2 is FYNNEI in the germline V gene. The CDR3 runs to 15 residues. V was pared by 1 base and J by 0 bases, with 9 bases between. CDR3 in DNA: TGTGCCAGCAGTGAAGAGGAGGCTCCTAACTATGGCTACACCTTC. The encoded protein is CASSEEEAPNYGYTF.